This T cell receptor (beta chain) stems from a study of T-cell reconstitution after alpha-beta-depleted transplantation in children. Study-wide results and caveats: Surviving recipient T cells and intrathymic progenitors accounted for some patients' high TCRbeta diversity at day 60. At around two months after transplant, the alpha-beta T cells were reportedly derived from several hundred expanded clones that came from non-depleted graft cells. After one year, T-cell counts and TCRbeta diversity mostly came from new T cells.

Unique molecular identifiers featured in how the TCRbeta library was prepared. MiXCR, applied by TCRdb to the PCR reads, yields one record per CDR3 protein. This table has roughly 790,000 distinct CDR3 sequences, around 17% appearing once. Comment on this clonotype: Its antigen is still unknown.

Germline CDR1 SGHRS, CDR2 YFSETQ. Trimming took 0 bases from V and 0 from J, leaving 10 bases between them. The CDR3 has 16 amino acids. This receptor was identified in a male patient aged 10-17 years who had a stem cell transplant for acute lymphoblastic leukemia, so the T cells may come from the graft donor. The rearrangement uses TRBV5-1 and TRBJ1-3; weak D call: TRBD1 (5 bases). Material: PBMCs, mostly from graft donor cells, obtained 360 days after TCRalphabeta/CD19-depleted stem cell transplant. CDR3 nucleotides: TGCGCCAGCAGCTTGGGGGGCTCGTCCTCTGGAAACACCATATATTTT. Translating it yields CASSLGGSSSGNTIYF.